The clone carrying this TCR beta chain was counted a single time. The data stem from a study of blood T cell repertoires in COVID-19. Study as a whole: Acute-phase and convalescent COVID-19 samples originated in the United States, Italy and Spain. T cells, B-cell-depleted T cells, or PBMCs supplied cDNA or gDNA.

Original analysis: Amplification with reference gene primers provided the estimates of nucleated cell counts. Libraries were prepared by immunoSEQ multiplex PCR; TCRdb keeps only in-frame clonotypes and omits some of them. V, J and clone size are taken as reported in that table, and D and trimming were inferred from the DNA itself. The table lists over 150,000 clones, around nine tenths of them singletons. One Seattle source followed patients from active infection through their disease course. The germline V gene encodes CDR1 KGHSH and CDR2 LQKENI. The CDR3 covers 17 residues. Trimming cost V 0 bases and J 7 bases, with 21 bases left between them.

The V gene is TRBV18, the J gene TRBJ1-1; D gene uncertain. Material: peripheral blood. The sequence came from a man aged 60 to 75 with COVID-19, enrolled during active disease. CDR3 in amino acids: CASSPPITEQPRGEAFF. DNA of the CDR3: TGTGCCAGCTCACCACCTATAACAGAGCAGCCTCGGGGTGAAGCTTTCTTT. The full variable domain, in which reference TRBV18 and TRBJ1-1 provide the parts outside the CDR3, is NAGVMQNPRHLVRRRGQEARLRCSPMKGHSHVYWYRQLPEEGLKFMVYLQKENIIDESGMPKERFSAEFPKEGPSILRIQQVVRGDSAAYFCASSPPITEQPRGEAFFGQGTRLTVV.